A single sample gave rise to the 4 T cell receptor beta chains below, sequenced in a study of monozygotic twins with inflammatory bowel disease. TCRdb reanalyzed the 5' RACE reads and collapses them to one entry per CDR3 protein, without DNA. This table lists around 210,000 distinct CDR3 sequences. The sequenced material came from blood. The receptor source for this set is a human donor with ulcerative colitis or Crohn's disease, or a healthy co-twin of an affected twin (not recorded which).

The CDR3: CATSGRGSSTQYF. The chain links TRBV24-1 to TRBJ2-7; the D gene TCRdb calls, TRBD1, cannot be checked with no DNA. Germline V gives CDR1 KGHDR, CDR2 SFDVKD. The CDR3 contains 13 residues.

This chain connects TRBV12-3 or TRBV12-4 to TRBJ2-7. The CDR3 is 13 amino acids. The CDR3 protein is CASSSSYSYEQYF.

The genes are TRBV19 and TRBJ2-3; TCRdb returns TRBD2, unconfirmable since there is no DNA. The germline V gene has CDR1 LNHDA and CDR2 SQIVND (reference sequence). The CDR3 is made up of 13 amino acids. CDR3 sequence reads: CAVREEGTDTQYF.

The chain couples TRBV4-2 to TRBJ1-1. Germline CDR1 reads LGHNA; CDR2 reads YNFKEQ. CDR3 length: 15 amino acids. The chain's CDR3 is CASSQDVLWNTEAFF.